This T cell receptor beta chain was sequenced in a study of T cell repertoires in cytomegalovirus infection. In TCRdb, the reads were re-called with MiXCR into one record per CDR3 protein. The repertoire consists of more than 200,000 distinct CDR3 sequences, with 8% to 9.5% occurring once and the leading ten covering more than 12%. The receptor's source is a human donor in good health (CMV status not recorded). Some clones in this sample may be carry-over from other donors' samples. Sequenced input: PBMCs.

CDR3 coding DNA: TGCAGTGCTAGAGATGGGGGGAGGGGGCCCTCCTACGAGCAGTACTTC. Translated, it gives CSARDGGRGPSYEQYF. The genes are TRBV20-1 and TRBJ2-7; D tentatively fits TRBD1 or TRBD2 (7 bases each). With 0 bases removed from V and 0 bases from J, the gap between germline ends came to 15 bases. The CDR3 totals 16 residues. CDR1 DFQATT and CDR2 SNEGSKA come from the germline V gene (reference sequence).